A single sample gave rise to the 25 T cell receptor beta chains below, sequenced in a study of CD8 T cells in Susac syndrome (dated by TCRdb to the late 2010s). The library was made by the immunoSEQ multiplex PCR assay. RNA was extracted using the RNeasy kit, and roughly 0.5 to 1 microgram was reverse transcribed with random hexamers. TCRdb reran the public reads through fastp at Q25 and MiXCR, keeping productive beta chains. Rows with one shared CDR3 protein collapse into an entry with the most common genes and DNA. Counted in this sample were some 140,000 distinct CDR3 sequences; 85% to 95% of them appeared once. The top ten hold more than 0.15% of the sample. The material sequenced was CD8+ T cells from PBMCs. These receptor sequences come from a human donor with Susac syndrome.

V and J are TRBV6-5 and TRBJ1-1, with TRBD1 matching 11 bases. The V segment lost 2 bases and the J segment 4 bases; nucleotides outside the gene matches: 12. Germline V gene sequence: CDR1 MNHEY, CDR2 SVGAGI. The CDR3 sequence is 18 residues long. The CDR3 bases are TGTGCCAGCAGTTACCTTTCTGGACAGGGGGCCTTAATCACTGAAGCTTTCTTT. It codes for CASSYLSGQGALITEAFF.

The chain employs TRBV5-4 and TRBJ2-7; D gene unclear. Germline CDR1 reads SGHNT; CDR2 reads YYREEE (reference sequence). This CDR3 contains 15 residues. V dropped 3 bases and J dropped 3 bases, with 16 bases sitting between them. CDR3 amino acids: CASSSTDRIDYEQYF. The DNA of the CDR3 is TGTGCCAGCAGCTCGACCGACCGGATCGACTACGAGCAGTACTTC.

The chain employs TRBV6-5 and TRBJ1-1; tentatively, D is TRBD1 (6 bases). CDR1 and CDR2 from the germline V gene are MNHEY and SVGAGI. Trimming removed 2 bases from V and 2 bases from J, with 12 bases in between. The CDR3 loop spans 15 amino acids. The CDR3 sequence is CASSYLRGTNTEAFF. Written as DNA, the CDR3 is TGTGCCAGCAGTTACCTCAGGGGAACAAACACTGAAGCTTTCTTT.

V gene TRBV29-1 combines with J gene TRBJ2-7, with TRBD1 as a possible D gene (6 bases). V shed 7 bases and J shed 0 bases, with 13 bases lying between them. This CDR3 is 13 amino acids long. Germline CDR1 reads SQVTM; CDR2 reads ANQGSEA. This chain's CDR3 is CSGRGAVSYEQYF. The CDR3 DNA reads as TGCAGCGGCAGGGGTGCGGTCTCCTACGAGCAGTACTTC.

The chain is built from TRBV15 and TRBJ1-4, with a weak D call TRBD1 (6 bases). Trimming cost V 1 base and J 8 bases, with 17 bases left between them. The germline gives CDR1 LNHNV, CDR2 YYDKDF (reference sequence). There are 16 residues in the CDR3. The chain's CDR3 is CATSRAGTIDKEKLFF. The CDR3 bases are TGTGCCACCAGCAGAGCCGGGACAATTGATAAGGAAAAACTGTTTTTT. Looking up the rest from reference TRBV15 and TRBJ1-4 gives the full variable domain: DAMVIQNPRYQVTQFGKPVTLSCSQTLNHNVMYWYQQKSSQAPKLLFHYYDKDFNNEADTPDNFQSRRPNTSFCFLDIRSPGLGDTAMYLCATSRAGTIDKEKLFFGSGTQLSVL.

The CDR3 bases are TGCGCCAGCAGCCAAGAACCCCCCGATACGCAGTATTTT. Protein: CASSQEPPDTQYF. The chain uses TRBV4-1 and TRBJ2-3; D is unclear. The germline V gene encodes CDR1 MGHRA and CDR2 YSYEKL. Trimming took off 0 bases at V and 6 bases at J, with 7 bases between the two ends. This CDR3 contains 13 residues.

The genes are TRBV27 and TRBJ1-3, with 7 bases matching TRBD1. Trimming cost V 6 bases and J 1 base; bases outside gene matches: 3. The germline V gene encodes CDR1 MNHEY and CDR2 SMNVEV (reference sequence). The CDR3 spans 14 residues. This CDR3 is CASRAGGSGNTIYF. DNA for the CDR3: TGTGCCAGCAGAGCAGGGGGTTCTGGAAACACCATATATTTT.

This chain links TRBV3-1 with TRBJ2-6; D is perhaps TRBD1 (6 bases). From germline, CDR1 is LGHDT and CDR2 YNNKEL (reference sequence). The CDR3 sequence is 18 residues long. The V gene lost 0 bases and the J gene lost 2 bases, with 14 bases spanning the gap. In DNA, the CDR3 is TGTGCCAGCAGCCAAGATCAAGGGGGTGGTGCTGGGGCCAACGTCCTGACTTTC. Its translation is CASSQDQGGGAGANVLTF.

The CDR3 spells CASLGAGKIINTEAFF. CDR3 DNA sequence: TGTGCGAGCCTTGGGGCAGGGAAGATTATAAACACTGAAGCTTTCTTT. The chain links TRBV6-1 to TRBJ1-1; TRBD1 might be the D (5 bases). The germline V gene has CDR1 MNHNS and CDR2 SASEGT. The CDR3 loop spans 16 amino acids.

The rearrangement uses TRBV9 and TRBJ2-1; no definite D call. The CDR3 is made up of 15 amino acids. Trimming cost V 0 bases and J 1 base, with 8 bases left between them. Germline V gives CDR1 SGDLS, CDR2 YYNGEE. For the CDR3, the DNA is TGTGCCAGCAGCGTAGGACGCCGTTCCTACAATGAGCAGTTCTTC. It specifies CASSVGRRSYNEQFF.

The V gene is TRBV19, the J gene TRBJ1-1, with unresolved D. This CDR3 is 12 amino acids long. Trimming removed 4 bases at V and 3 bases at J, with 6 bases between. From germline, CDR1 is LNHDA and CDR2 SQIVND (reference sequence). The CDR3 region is CASSTKDTEAFF. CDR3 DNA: TGTGCCAGTAGTACAAAAGACACTGAAGCTTTCTTT. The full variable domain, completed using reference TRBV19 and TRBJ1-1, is DGGITQSPKYLFRKEGQNVTLSCEQNLNHDAMYWYRQDPGQGLRLIYYSQIVNDFQKGDIAEGYSVSREKKESFPLTVTSAQKNPTAFYLCASSTKDTEAFFGQGTRLTVV.

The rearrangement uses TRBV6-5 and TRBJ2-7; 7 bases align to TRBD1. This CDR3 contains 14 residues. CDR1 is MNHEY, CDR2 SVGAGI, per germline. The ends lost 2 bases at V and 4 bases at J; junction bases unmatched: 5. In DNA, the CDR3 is TGTGCCAGCAGTTACGGGGCAGGGGGTTACGAGCAGTACTTC. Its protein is CASSYGAGGYEQYF.

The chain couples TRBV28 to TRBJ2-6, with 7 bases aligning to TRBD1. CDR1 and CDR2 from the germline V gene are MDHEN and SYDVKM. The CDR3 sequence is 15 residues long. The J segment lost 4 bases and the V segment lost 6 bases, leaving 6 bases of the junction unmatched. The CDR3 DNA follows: TGTGCCAGCAGCGCGAGGGGGCAAGGGGCCAACGTCCTGACTTTC. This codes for CASSARGQGANVLTF.

CDR3 protein: CAREGSPSYEQYF. The CDR3 bases are TGTGCCAGGGAAGGGTCACCCTCCTACGAGCAGTACTTC. The chain recombines TRBV7-2 with TRBJ2-7; D is unresolved. The CDR3 contains 13 residues. Germline V gene data show CDR1 as SGHTA and CDR2 as FQGNSA. V was clipped by 9 bases and J by 0 bases, with 12 bases between them.

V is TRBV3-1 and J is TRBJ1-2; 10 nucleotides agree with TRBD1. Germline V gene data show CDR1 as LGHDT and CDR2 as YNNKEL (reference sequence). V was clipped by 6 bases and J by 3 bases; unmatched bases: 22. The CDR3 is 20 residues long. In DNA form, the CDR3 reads TGTGCCAGCAGTCAACCCTCGCGTCCCGGGACAGGGGACCGGCACTATGGCTACACCTTC. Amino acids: CASSQPSRPGTGDRHYGYTF.

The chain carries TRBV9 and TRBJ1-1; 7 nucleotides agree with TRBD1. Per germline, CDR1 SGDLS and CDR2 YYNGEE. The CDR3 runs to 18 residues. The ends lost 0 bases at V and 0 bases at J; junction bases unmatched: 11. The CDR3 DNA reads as TGTGCCAGCAGCGTAGTAGAGAGGGGACAGCCTTTGAACACTGAAGCTTTCTTT. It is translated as CASSVVERGQPLNTEAFF.

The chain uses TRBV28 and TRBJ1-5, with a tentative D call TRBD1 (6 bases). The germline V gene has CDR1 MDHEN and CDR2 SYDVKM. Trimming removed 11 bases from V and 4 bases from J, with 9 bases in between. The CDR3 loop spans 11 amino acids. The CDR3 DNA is TGTGCCGCCAGGGGAAATCAGCCCCAGCATTTT. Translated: CAARGNQPQHF.

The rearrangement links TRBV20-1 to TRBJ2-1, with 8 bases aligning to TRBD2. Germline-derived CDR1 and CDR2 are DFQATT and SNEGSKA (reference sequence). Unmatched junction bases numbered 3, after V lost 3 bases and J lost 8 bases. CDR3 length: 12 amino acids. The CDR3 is CSARASGYEQFF. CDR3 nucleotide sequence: TGCAGTGCTAGGGCTAGCGGGTATGAGCAGTTCTTC.

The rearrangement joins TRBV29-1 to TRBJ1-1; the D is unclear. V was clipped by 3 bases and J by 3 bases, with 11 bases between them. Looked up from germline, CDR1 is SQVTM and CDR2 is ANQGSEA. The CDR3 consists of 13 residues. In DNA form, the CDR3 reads TGCAGCGTTGAGGGTTCAGCCTACACTGAAGCTTTCTTT. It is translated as CSVEGSAYTEAFF.

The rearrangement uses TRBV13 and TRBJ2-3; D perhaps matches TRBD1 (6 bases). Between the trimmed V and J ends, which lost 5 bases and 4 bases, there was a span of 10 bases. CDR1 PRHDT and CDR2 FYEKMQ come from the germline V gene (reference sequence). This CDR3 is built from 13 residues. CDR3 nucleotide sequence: TGTGCCAGCAGCAACCAGGGGTCAGATACGCAGTATTTT. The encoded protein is CASSNQGSDTQYF.

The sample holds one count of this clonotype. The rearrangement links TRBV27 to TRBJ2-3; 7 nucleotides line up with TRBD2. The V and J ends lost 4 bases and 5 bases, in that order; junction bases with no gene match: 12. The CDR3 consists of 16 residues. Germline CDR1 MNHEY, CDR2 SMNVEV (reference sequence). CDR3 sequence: CASSSLLRELEDTQYF. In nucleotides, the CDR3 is TGTGCCAGCAGTTCTCTATTGCGGGAGTTGGAAGATACGCAGTATTTT.

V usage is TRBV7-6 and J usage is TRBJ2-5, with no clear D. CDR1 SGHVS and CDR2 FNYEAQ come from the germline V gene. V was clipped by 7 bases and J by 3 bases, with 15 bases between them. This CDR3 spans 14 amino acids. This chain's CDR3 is CASTQPWNEETQYF. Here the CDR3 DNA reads TGTGCCAGCACTCAACCGTGGAACGAAGAGACCCAGTACTTC. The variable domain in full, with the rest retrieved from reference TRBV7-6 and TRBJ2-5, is GAGVSQSPRYKVTKRGQDVALRCDPISGHVSLYWYRQALGQGPEFLTYFNYEAQQDKSGLPNDRFSAERPEGSISTLTIQRTEQRDSAMYRCASTQPWNEETQYFGPGTRLLVL.

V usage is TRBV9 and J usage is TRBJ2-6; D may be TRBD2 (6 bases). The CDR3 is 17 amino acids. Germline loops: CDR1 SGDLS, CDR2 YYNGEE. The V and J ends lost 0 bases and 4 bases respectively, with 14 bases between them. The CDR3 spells CASSVATEGNGANVLTF. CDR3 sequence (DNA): TGTGCCAGCAGCGTAGCTACGGAGGGGAACGGGGCCAACGTCCTGACTTTC.

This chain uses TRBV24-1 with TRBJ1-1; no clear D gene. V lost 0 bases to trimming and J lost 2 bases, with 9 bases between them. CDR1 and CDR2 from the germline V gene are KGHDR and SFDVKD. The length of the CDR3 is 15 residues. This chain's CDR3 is CATSDLRTLNTEAFF. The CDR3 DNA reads TGTGCCACCAGTGATTTGCGGACCCTTAACACTGAAGCTTTCTTT.

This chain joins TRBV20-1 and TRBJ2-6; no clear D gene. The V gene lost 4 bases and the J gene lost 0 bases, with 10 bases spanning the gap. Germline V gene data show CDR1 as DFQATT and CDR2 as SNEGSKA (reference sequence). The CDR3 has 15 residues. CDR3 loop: CSAISWDSGANVLTF. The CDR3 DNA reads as TGCAGTGCTATAAGTTGGGACTCTGGGGCCAACGTCCTGACTTTC.